This T cell receptor (beta chain) was documented in a study of OX40 agonist ivuxolimab in advanced cancers. Overall study findings and caveats: Also showing low normalized T-cell clonal expansion were some of the nonresponders.

Generated by immunoSEQ multiplex PCR, the TCRdb table keeps only in-frame clones and is missing some. The table records 70,000 or so clones, about four fifths of them present only once. Germline V lookup: CDR1 SGHNT, CDR2 YYREEE (reference sequence). The V gene lost 4 bases and the J gene lost 8 bases, with 21 bases spanning the gap. The CDR3 consists of 16 residues. Of note for this clone: Antigen unknown.

The chain recombines TRBV5-4 with TRBJ1-4; D gene unclear. Sequenced here: CD4+ or CD8+ T cells sorted from blood, sampled in a trial of the OX40 agonist ivuxolimab. The source is an adult with an advanced solid tumor such as melanoma, head and neck, liver or kidney cancer. This CDR3 reads CASSGSGLPRKEKLFF. CDR3 coding DNA: TGTGCCAGCAGCGGATCAGGTTTACCAAGGAAAGAAAAACTGTTTTTT. Full variable domain (remainder filled in from reference TRBV5-4 and TRBJ1-4): ETGVTQSPTHLIKTRGQQVTLRCSSQSGHNTVSWYQQALGQGPQFIFQYYREEENGRGNFPPRFSGLQFPNYSSELNVNALELDDSALYLCASSGSGLPRKEKLFFGSGTQLSVL.